The source of this T cell receptor beta chain is a study of cytomegalovirus exposure and HLA in healthy donors. Study-level points and caveats: Rarity marked most TCR sequences, yet some public TCRs occurred in many donors. Earlier results showed most TCR beta V segments being productive about 90% or about 30% of the time.

This clone was counted between two and nine times. As yet, its antigen is unknown. Primers for the PCR totalled 60 Vbeta and 13 Jbeta. Original data processing: An analysis that came later counted around 80 million unique TCR beta chains, 10 million to 11 million shared. Clones were sequenced by immunoSEQ multiplex PCR, and TCRdb holds only the in-frame ones, with some missing. The DNA gave D and trimming, while V, J and clone size come from that table. The sample consists of about 55,000 clones, about 84% of them appearing once. From germline, CDR1 is SGHTA and CDR2 FQGNSA. This CDR3 spans 14 amino acids. V dropped 5 bases and J dropped 7; count of bases not matched to a gene: 10. The donors (healthy individuals) were bone marrow donors.

The gene calls are TRBV7-2 and TRBJ2-5; TRBD1 matches at 7 bases. This TCR derives from a female donor in good health and CMV-seronegative. Sequenced material: PBMCs. CDR3 nucleotides: TGTGCCAGCAGCATTAGACAGGGCCCGGGGACCCAGTACTTC. It is translated as CASSIRQGPGTQYF.